A single sample gave rise to the 28 T cell receptor beta chains below, sequenced in a study of radiotherapy plus CTLA-4 blockade in lung cancer. Produced via immunoSEQ multiplex PCR; TCRdb's table is partial and in-frame only. The repertoire includes 85,000 to 130,000 clones, under 90% of them detected once, and 2.4% sits in the top ten. Sample: peripheral blood, taken from a patient treated with radiotherapy plus ipilimumab. These receptor sequences come from a human donor with non-small cell lung cancer that progressed on radiotherapy plus ipilimumab. Some clones in this sample may be carry-over from other donors' samples.

This rearrangement joins TRBV4-3 to TRBJ1-6; D is undetermined. The CDR3 is made up of 14 amino acids. From germline, CDR1 is LGHNA and CDR2 YSLEER. V lost 0 bases and J 10 bases, leaving 10 bases between the germline ends. DNA of the CDR3: TGCGCCAGCAGCCAAGAAGGGTTGCACTCACCCCTCCACTTT. Translating gives CASSQEGLHSPLHF.

The V and J genes are TRBV6-5 and TRBJ1-5; tentative D call: TRBD1 (6 bases). Germline-derived CDR1 and CDR2 are MNHEY and SVGAGI. The CDR3 runs 15 residues. The V end was cut by 6 bases, the J end by 10 bases, with 22 bases between. The CDR3 spells CASSYGVKGVGPQHF. The DNA of the CDR3 is TGTGCCAGCAGCTACGGGGTGAAGGGGGTTGGTCCCCAGCATTTT.

The genes are TRBV9 and TRBJ1-1, with D possibly TRBD1 on 6 matching bases. With 3 bases removed from V and 4 bases from J, the gap between germline ends came to 16 bases. The CDR3 covers 15 residues. Germline V gives CDR1 SGDLS, CDR2 YYNGEE. DNA of the CDR3: TGTGCCAGCAGCGCAGAACAGGGAGGTATCACTGAAGCTTTCTTT. Translated: CASSAEQGGITEAFF.

This chain links TRBV11-2 with TRBJ1-1; a possible D gene is TRBD1 (5 bases). CDR1 SGHAT and CDR2 FQNNGV come from the germline V gene. Trimming took off 6 bases at V and 0 bases at J, with 8 bases between the two ends. The CDR3 contains 13 residues. CDR3 protein: CASRKGVNTEAFF. The CDR3, as DNA: TGTGCCAGCAGGAAAGGGGTGAACACTGAAGCTTTCTTT.

The chain couples TRBV5-6 to TRBJ1-2; D gene unclear. The V end was cut by 4 bases, the J end by 3 bases, with 19 bases between. Germline V gives CDR1 SGHDT, CDR2 YYEEEE. The CDR3 has 16 residues. The CDR3 bases are TGTGCCAGCAGCCGGAGACGGCCCATGCTTTACTATGGCTACACCTTC. Translated: CASSRRRPMLYYGYTF.

The CDR3 sequence: CASSLDRDSNIQYF. CDR3 nucleotides: TGTGCCAGCAGTCTCGACAGGGACTCAAACATTCAGTACTTC. V is TRBV27 and J is TRBJ2-4, with TRBD1 as a possible D gene (7 bases). The CDR3 has 14 residues. CDR1 is MNHEY and CDR2 is SMNVEV in the germline V gene (reference sequence). Trimming cost V 5 bases and J 6 bases, with 14 bases left between them.

The rearrangement links TRBV6-1 to TRBJ2-5; D not resolved. Germline CDR1 reads MNHNS; CDR2 reads SASEGT. There are 14 residues in the CDR3. The V end lost 7 bases, the J end lost 5 bases, and 17 bases lay between the germline ends. CDR3 bases: TGTGCCAGCATGACCGGTCTCTTTACGGAGACCCAGTACTTC. Amino acid sequence: CASMTGLFTETQYF.

The CDR3 DNA reads TGTGCCAGCAGCTCCGGACAGCGACCCCAGGAGACCCAGTACTTC. Its translation: CASSSGQRPQETQYF. V and J are TRBV7-3 and TRBJ2-5, with a possible D match to TRBD1 (6 bases). The V gene lost 4 bases and the J gene lost 5 bases, with 17 bases spanning the gap. The CDR3 extends over 15 amino acids. Germline CDR1 SGHTA, CDR2 FQGTGA.

The rearrangement links TRBV4-1 to TRBJ1-1; D is uncertain. CDR1 is MGHRA, CDR2 YSYEKL, per germline. Between the trimmed V and J ends, which lost 1 base and 0 bases, there was a span of 9 bases. CDR3 length equals 15 residues. CDR3 sequence reads: CASSQVLSLNTEAFF. CDR3 nucleotide sequence: TGCGCCAGCAGCCAAGTCCTATCCCTGAACACTGAAGCTTTCTTT.

This clone has only one observation. The chain uses TRBV5-1 and TRBJ2-2; the match to TRBD2 covers 13 bases. The CDR3 has 22 residues. The J segment lost 0 bases and the V segment lost 4 bases, leaving 18 bases of the junction unmatched. CDR1 and CDR2 from the germline V gene are SGHRS and YFSETQ. The CDR3 nucleotides read TGCGCCAGCAGCGCTCAATCCCCGGGACTAGCGGGGTTATTATCGAACACCGGGGAGCTGTTTTTT. This translates into CASSAQSPGLAGLLSNTGELFF. Full variable domain (rest looked up from reference TRBV5-1 and TRBJ2-2): KAGVTQTPRYLIKTRGQQVTLSCSPISGHRSVSWYQQTPGQGLQFLFEYFSETQRNKGNFPGRFSGRQFSNSRSEMNVSTLELGDSALYLCASSAQSPGLAGLLSNTGELFFGEGSRLTVL.

This sequence joins TRBV6-5 and TRBJ1-1; 7 positions agree with TRBD1. The CDR3 runs to 13 residues. The J segment lost 5 bases and the V segment lost 6 bases, leaving 6 bases of the junction unmatched. The germline V gene has CDR1 MNHEY and CDR2 SVGAGI. The CDR3 spells CASRAGGWTEAFF. The CDR3 bases are TGTGCCAGCAGGGCAGGGGGATGGACTGAAGCTTTCTTT.

In DNA form, the CDR3 reads TGTGCCAGCAGCCAGGTGACTCCAGATACGCAGTATTTT. Its translation: CASSQVTPDTQYF. The chain links TRBV7-9 to TRBJ2-3; D remains ambiguous. The CDR3 is made up of 13 amino acids. The germline CDR1 and CDR2 sequences are SEHNR and FQNEAQ (reference sequence). V dropped 5 bases and J dropped 4 bases, with 10 bases sitting between them. Based on the CDR3 plus reference TRBV7-9 and TRBJ2-3, the full variable domain is DTGVSQNPRHKITKRGQNVTFRCDPISEHNRLYWYRQTLGQGPEFLTYFQNEAQLEKSRLLSDRFSAERPKGSFSTLEIQRTEQGDSAMYLCASSQVTPDTQYFGPGTRLTVL.

The rearrangement joins TRBV5-6 to TRBJ2-7; D remains ambiguous. CDR1 is SGHDT and CDR2 is YYEEEE in the germline V gene. The CDR3 covers 12 residues. V was shortened by 0 bases and J by 3 bases, with 4 bases between the two germline ends. CDR3 nucleotides: TGTGCCAGCAGCTTGGTGGGCTACGAGCAGTACTTC. Its translation: CASSLVGYEQYF.

V is TRBV5-1 and J is TRBJ2-5; D ambiguous. Trimming cost V 0 bases and J 3 bases, with 9 bases left between them. This CDR3 is 14 amino acids long. The germline V gene has CDR1 SGHRS and CDR2 YFSETQ. CDR3 amino acids: CASSLAAREETQYF. In DNA form, the CDR3 reads TGCGCCAGCAGCTTGGCGGCGCGAGAAGAGACCCAGTACTTC.

The chain carries TRBV4-1 and TRBJ2-3; TRBD2 matches 12 bases. The CDR3 runs 16 residues. The trim removed 0 bases at V and 6 bases at J, leaving 4 bases unmatched. Germline V gene sequence: CDR1 MGHRA, CDR2 YSYEKL. CDR3 in amino acids: CASSQDASGGADTQYF. Here the CDR3 DNA reads TGCGCCAGCAGCCAAGATGCTAGCGGGGGGGCGGATACGCAGTATTTT.

A note on this clone: This specimen includes other DNA sequences encoding the same CDR3. The V and J genes are TRBV9 and TRBJ1-1; TRBD1 is a possible D gene (5 bases). Germline CDR1 SGDLS, CDR2 YYNGEE. V was pared by 0 bases and J by 1 base, with 7 bases between. This CDR3 comprises 14 residues. The CDR3 reads CASSVGRANTEAFF. The CDR3 DNA reads TGTGCCAGCAGCGTAGGCAGGGCGAACACTGAAGCTTTCTTT.

The count of this clone is one. The gene calls are TRBV2 and TRBJ2-1, with 12 bases matching TRBD2. The CDR3 has 16 amino acids. Germline loops: CDR1 SNHLY, CDR2 FYNNEI. V shed 5 bases, J shed 3 bases, and the junction held 5 bases outside the gene matches. This chain's CDR3 is CASSPLAGGDYNEQFF. For the CDR3, the DNA is TGTGCCAGCAGTCCACTAGCGGGGGGAGACTACAATGAGCAGTTCTTC.

The genes are TRBV7-3 and TRBJ2-7, with D possibly TRBD1 on 6 matching bases. Deletions cut 5 bases from V and 0 bases from J, with 11 bases between. Germline lookup yields CDR1 SGHTA and CDR2 FQGTGA. CDR3 size: 14 residues. CDR3 sequence: CASSPDSYSYEQYF. The DNA for the CDR3 is TGTGCCAGCAGCCCGGACAGTTACTCCTACGAGCAGTACTTC.

The rearrangement uses TRBV2 and TRBJ1-1, with unresolved D. The CDR3 loop spans 14 amino acids. Germline V gene lookup returns CDR1 SNHLY and CDR2 FYNNEI. Between the trimmed V and J ends, which lost 2 bases and 3 bases, there was a span of 10 bases. The CDR3 spells CASSEMADYTEAFF. Written as DNA, the CDR3 is TGTGCCAGCAGTGAAATGGCAGACTACACTGAAGCTTTCTTT.

V usage is TRBV5-8 and J usage is TRBJ1-4; maybe TRBD1 (5 bases). The CDR3 is 15 residues long. The germline CDR1 and CDR2 sequences are SGHTS and YDEGEE. V shed 3 bases and J shed 6 bases, with 15 bases lying between them. The CDR3 spells CASSWSGLRDEKLFF. The CDR3 bases are TGTGCCAGCAGCTGGTCGGGGCTGAGGGATGAAAAACTGTTTTTT.

The rearrangement uses TRBV21-1 and TRBJ2-7; the table's D call, TRBD2, was not checked against the DNA. TRBV21-1 is a recognized pseudogene. The CDR3 covers 14 residues. For the CDR3, the DNA is TGTGCCAGCAGCTCCCTCCGGGATAAGGCCGAGCAGTACTTC. Amino acids: CASSSLRDKAEQYF.

This clone showed up just once. This chain connects TRBV7-3 to TRBJ2-1, with D uncertain. V lost 4 bases and J 6 bases, leaving 10 bases between the germline ends. Germline CDR1 SGHTA, CDR2 FQGTGA. This CDR3 is built from 13 residues. Here the CDR3 DNA reads TGTGCCAGCAGCTCCAGCACGGGCAATGAGCAGTTCTTC. It is translated as CASSSSTGNEQFF.

This chain connects TRBV9 to TRBJ1-4; unclear D gene. The CDR3 extends over 15 amino acids. Per germline, CDR1 SGDLS and CDR2 YYNGEE. Trimming removed 3 bases at V and 0 bases at J, with 9 bases between. In nucleotides, the CDR3 is TGTGCCAGCAGCGCTGGGCTCCCAACTAATGAAAAACTGTTTTTT. This codes for CASSAGLPTNEKLFF.

The V call is TRBV9, the J call TRBJ1-6; TRBD1 matches 7 bases. The CDR3 is 14 amino acids. Germline V lookup: CDR1 SGDLS, CDR2 YYNGEE. The V gene end was trimmed by 4 bases and the J gene end by 9 bases; junction bases not matched to a gene: 7. The CDR3 sequence: CASSQGGISSPLHF. The CDR3 DNA is TGTGCCAGCAGCCAGGGGGGGATAAGTTCACCCCTCCACTTT.

This clone has a handful of counts. The chain links TRBV5-4 to TRBJ1-2; the D gene is possibly TRBD1 (6 bases). The V end was cut by 3 bases, the J end by 5 bases, with 17 bases between. CDR1 SGHNT and CDR2 YYREEE come from the germline V gene (reference sequence). This CDR3 spans 15 amino acids. CDR3 bases: TGTGCCAGCAGCTGGACCCGGGACATAGATTATGGCTACACCTTC. Translation: CASSWTRDIDYGYTF. The whole variable domain, filled in from reference TRBV5-4 and TRBJ1-2, reads ETGVTQSPTHLIKTRGQQVTLRCSSQSGHNTVSWYQQALGQGPQFIFQYYREEENGRGNFPPRFSGLQFPNYSSELNVNALELDDSALYLCASSWTRDIDYGYTFGSGTRLTVV.

The chain joins TRBV7-3 to TRBJ2-2; no clear D. The CDR3 loop spans 16 amino acids. V was clipped by 4 bases and J by 0 bases, with 12 bases between them. Germline CDR1 reads SGHTA; CDR2 reads FQGTGA. CDR3 protein: CASSYLTPANTGELFF. The DNA of the CDR3 is TGTGCCAGCAGCTATTTGACACCAGCGAACACCGGGGAGCTGTTTTTT.

The V and J genes are TRBV18 and TRBJ2-3, with unresolved D. Trimming shortened V by 2 bases and J by 5 bases, and 2 bases separated the two germline ends. Looked up from germline, CDR1 is KGHSH and CDR2 is LQKENI. This CDR3 has 11 amino acids. The CDR3 reads CASSPVDTQYF. The DNA of the CDR3 is TGTGCCAGCTCACCAGTAGATACGCAGTATTTT.

This clone was picked up a small number of times. The rearrangement links TRBV11-2 to TRBJ2-3, with D unresolved. The CDR3 runs to 12 residues. The germline V gene has CDR1 SGHAT and CDR2 FQNNGV. Trimming cost V 1 base and J 4 bases, with 3 bases left between them. In DNA, the CDR3 is TGTGCCAGCAGCTTAGTTCCAGATACGCAGTATTTT. Protein: CASSLVPDTQYF.